This TCR beta chain originates from a study of cytomegalovirus exposure and HLA in healthy donors. Points from the study as a whole: Through in vitro validation, three CMV-associated chains were shown to be specific for CMV antigens.

Germline CDR1 is MNHEY and CDR2 is SMNVEV (reference sequence). This CDR3 comprises 13 residues. J was trimmed by 4 bases and V by 8 bases; bases with no gene match: 7. This clone occurred a few times. Its antigen is as yet unknown. Both 60 Vbeta primers and 13 Jbeta primers went into the PCR. Some clones are missing from TCRdb's copy, which holds only in-frame ones; the method was immunoSEQ multiplex PCR. The profile shows 120,000 to 150,000 clones, roughly four fifths of them singletons. The TCR originated in a man between 40 and 49 years old in good health and CMV-seropositive. The V gene is TRBV27, the J gene TRBJ2-7; TRBD2 matches 8 bases. The source material was PBMCs. CDR3 sequence (DNA): TGTGCCAGCCACCCCGGGGGGGCGTACGAGCAGTACTTC. Its translation is CASHPGGAYEQYF.